Included here is one T cell receptor (beta chain) sequence, with context. The CDR3 has 15 amino acids. Trimming cost V 6 bases and J 2 bases; bases outside gene matches: 5. From germline, CDR1 is LGHDT and CDR2 YNNKEL (reference sequence). This sample stems from a study of blood T cell repertoires in COVID-19. Study at large: COVID-19 samples from acute and convalescent phases originated in the United States, Italy and Spain.

Data came from immunoSEQ multiplex PCR; TCRdb stores just in-frame clones and leaves some out. The sample carries about 240,000 clones, roughly 80% recorded once. Sequences were obtained from peripheral blood. The TCR comes from a woman aged 80 or over with acute or convalescent COVID-19. V is TRBV3-1 (or the pseudogene TRBV3-2) and J is TRBJ2-1, with 9 bases aligning to TRBD1. Here the CDR3 DNA reads TGTGCCAGCAGGCCGGGACAGGGTACCTACAATGAGCAGTTCTTC. This codes for CASRPGQGTYNEQFF.